This TCR beta chain was sequenced for a study of blood T cell repertoires in COVID-19 (dated by TCRdb to the early 2020s). Context from the whole study: Collaborator samples came from the United States, Italy and Spain and covered acute and convalescent phases of COVID-19. The material from the prospective study consisted of cDNA or gDNA derived from T cells, B-cell-depleted T cells, or PBMCs. Deeply sampled blood TCRbeta repertoires from subjects exposed to, actively infected with, or recovered from COVID-19 were included in the dataset. The repertoires were released in a freely available public database intended as a resource for research on the immune response to SARS-CoV-2. The samples were drawn from two sources: the first 160 participants of the ongoing ImmuneRACE study, and fewer than 1,500 subjects contributed by 6 global collaborators. A de-identified subject ID, COVID-19 status, age in years and sex were almost always included in the sample metadata. Where available, HLA class I and class II types were obtained from metadata supplied by the sample provider rather than from assay-based typing.

Beyond this particular receptor, the publication reports: Clinical and demographic metadata were provided uncurated, with the amount varying by source and participant.

One collaborating source in Seattle enrolled patients while the patients were actively infected and followed the patients over time throughout the course of disease. Collaborating institutions collected whole blood in K2EDTA tubes following their own protocols. Collaborator samples were shipped for TCRbeta analysis as frozen whole blood, isolated PBMCs, or DNA extracted from either sample type. On this clone itself: Its antigen remains unidentified. One base away there is no much larger clone; base qualities are not given.

The junction carries 11 bases between V and J, which are trimmed by 4 bases and 5 bases respectively. CDR1 is given as MNHEY and CDR2 as SVGAGI, both from the germline V gene. The CDR3, from cysteine to phenylalanine, totals 14 residues. The kept DNA is CDR3 alone, 42 bases in frame from the first base. TCRbeta CDR3 regions were amplified from genomic DNA by means of the immunoSEQ Assay, a bias-controlled multiplex PCR. The study's own analysis went as follows. Within the assay, amplification of reference gene primers was used to estimate how many nucleated cells each sample contained. Sequence reads were collapsed and filtered to measure the absolute abundance of every unique TCRbeta CDR3 rearrangement. For each sample, productive Simpson clonality was calculated by taking the square root of Simpson's diversity index across productive rearrangements. TCRdb obtained this table from immuneACCESS and retained in-frame rearrangements with V and J assigned. These tables miss some clones; where compared with another copy, unresolved V genes account for less than half of the shortfall, and the remainder is unexplained. V and J calls and clone size are copied from that table; D and trimming were computed from the DNA. The sample yields about 480,000 clones; roughly 89% were counted once. The ten biggest clones cover around 0.9% of the sample.

Input material: peripheral blood. This sequence uses TRBV6-5 and TRBJ2-2, with no confidently assigned D gene. The TCR was taken from a man between 18 and 29 years old with COVID-19, enrolled during active disease. The CDR3 reads CASSFQWLTGELFF. The DNA reads TGTGCCAGCAGTTTCCAGTGGTTAACCGGGGAGCTGTTTTTT.